This note documents a single T cell receptor beta chain sequence. The CDR3 length is 15 residues. Between the trimmed V and J ends, which lost 5 bases and 5 bases, there was a span of 15 bases. Looked up from germline, CDR1 is SGHNT and CDR2 is YENEEA. The method was immunoSEQ multiplex PCR; TCRdb's version includes in-frame clones alone and lacks a portion of them. The sample lists some 190,000 clones, approximately 86% occurring once. This entry belongs to a study of T cell responses to AZD1222 COVID-19 vaccine. V is TRBV11-3 and J is TRBJ1-4; tentative D call: TRBD1 (5 bases). The starting material was peripheral blood, obtained on day 0 of AZD1222 vaccination. The clonotype originates from an adult in good health. Written as DNA, the CDR3 is TGTGCCAGCAGCCATCGGGACGGAGGGAATGAAAAACTGTTTTTT. Translated: CASSHRDGGNEKLFF.